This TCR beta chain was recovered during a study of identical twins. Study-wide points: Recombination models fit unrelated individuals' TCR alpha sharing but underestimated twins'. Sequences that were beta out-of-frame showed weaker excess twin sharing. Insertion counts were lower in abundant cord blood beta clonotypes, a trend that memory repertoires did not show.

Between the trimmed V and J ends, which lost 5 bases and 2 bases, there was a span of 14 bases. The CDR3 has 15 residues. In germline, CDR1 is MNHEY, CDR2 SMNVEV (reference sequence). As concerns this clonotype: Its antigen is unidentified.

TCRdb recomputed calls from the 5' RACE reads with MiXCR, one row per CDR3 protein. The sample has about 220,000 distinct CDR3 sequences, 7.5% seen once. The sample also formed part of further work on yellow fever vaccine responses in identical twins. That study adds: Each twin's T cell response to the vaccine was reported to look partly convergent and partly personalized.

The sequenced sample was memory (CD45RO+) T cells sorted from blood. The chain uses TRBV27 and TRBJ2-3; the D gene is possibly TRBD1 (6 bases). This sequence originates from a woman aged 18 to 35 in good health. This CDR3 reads CASSHRVGDTDTQYF. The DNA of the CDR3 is TGTGCCAGCAGTCACAGGGTCGGGGACACAGATACGCAGTATTTT.